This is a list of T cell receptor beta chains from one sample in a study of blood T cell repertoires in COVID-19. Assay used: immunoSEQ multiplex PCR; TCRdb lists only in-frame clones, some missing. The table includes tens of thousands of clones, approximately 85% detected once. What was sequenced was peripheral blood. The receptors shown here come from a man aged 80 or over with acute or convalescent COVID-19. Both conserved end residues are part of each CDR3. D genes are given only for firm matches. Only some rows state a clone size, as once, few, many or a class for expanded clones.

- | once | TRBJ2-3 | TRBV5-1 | TGCGCCAGCAGCTTCCGAGGGGGCGGGATAGATACGCAGTATTTT | CASSFRGGGIDTQYF
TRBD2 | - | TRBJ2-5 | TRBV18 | TGTGCCAGCTCACCACTCGGACTAGCGGGGGAGACCCAGTACTTC | CASSPLGLAGETQYF
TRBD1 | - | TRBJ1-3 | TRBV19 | TGTGCCAGTAGTATCGCGGGACAGGGGGCGAGCTCTGGAAACACCATATATTTT | CASSIAGQGASSGNTIYF
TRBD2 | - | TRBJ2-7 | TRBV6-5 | TGTGCCAGCACCTGGACTAGCGGAAGCTCCTACGAGCAGTACTTC | CASTWTSGSSYEQYF
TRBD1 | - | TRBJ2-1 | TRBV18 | TGTGCCAGCTCACCACCGGGACAGGGGTACAATGAGCAGTTCTTC | CASSPPGQGYNEQFF
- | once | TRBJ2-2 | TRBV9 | TGTGCCAGCAGCGTAGAAAGGGGGACCGGGGAGCTGTTTTTT | CASSVERGTGELFF
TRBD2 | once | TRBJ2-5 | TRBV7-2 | TGTGCCAGCAGCTCCTATAGGGGACTAGCGGGGGTGGAGACCCAGTACTTC | CASSSYRGLAGVETQYF
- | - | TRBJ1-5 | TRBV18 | TGTGCCAGCTCACCCAGCGAGGATCAGCCCCAGCATTTT | CASSPSEDQPQHF
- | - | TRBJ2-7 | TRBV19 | TGTGCCAGTAGTATAGACCGGGTAAGCTACGAGCAGTACTTC | CASSIDRVSYEQYF
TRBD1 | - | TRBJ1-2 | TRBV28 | TGTGCCAGTCAACAGGGGTCTGACTATGGCTACACCTTC | CASQQGSDYGYTF